A selection of T cell receptor beta chains follows, all from one sample in a study of T cell changes during pregnancy in multiple sclerosis. Profiling relied on immunoSEQ multiplex PCR, and the TCRdb table lists in-frame clones only, not all of them. The table shows tens of thousands of clones, with just under 95% occurring only once. Specimen: peripheral blood, collected in the second trimester of pregnancy. All receptors derive from a female donor in good health, enrolled as a control in a pregnancy study. The CDR3 runs from the conserved cysteine through the conserved F or W. Fields, in order: clone size, D gene, V gene, J gene, CDR3 protein, CDR3 DNA. D genes are given only for firm matches. Size is omitted from some rows. Given values are once, few, many or a class for expanded clones.

>.|.|TRBV15|TRBJ1-2
CATSRGTRGNYGYTF
TGTGCCACCAGCAGAGGGACTCGGGGGAACTATGGCTACACCTTC
>.|TRBD1|TRBV4-1|TRBJ2-7
CASSQAPRGKTYEQYF
TGCGCCAGCAGCCAGGCACCCAGGGGGAAGACCTACGAGCAGTACTTC
>.|TRBD2|TRBV11-3|TRBJ2-7
CASSLLAGGNYEQYF
TGTGCCAGCAGCTTATTAGCGGGGGGGAACTACGAGCAGTACTTC
>.|.|TRBV6-6|TRBJ1-2
CASTGEDGYTF
TGTGCCAGCACGGGGGAGGATGGCTACACCTTC
>.|TRBD1|TRBV6-1|TRBJ2-3
CASTRDRLGDTQYF
TGTGCCAGCACTAGGGACAGGTTAGGAGATACGCAGTATTTT
>.|.|TRBV19|TRBJ2-7
CASAVQGSVEQYF
TGTGCCAGCGCCGTCCAGGGATCGGTCGAGCAGTACTTC
>.|TRBD2|TRBV15|TRBJ2-4
CATSGGAGAKNIQYF
TGTGCCACCAGCGGGGGAGCGGGGGCCAAAAACATTCAGTACTTC
>.|TRBD1|TRBV7-8|TRBJ1-5
CASSVRPGTDNQPQHF
TGTGCCAGCAGCGTCCGTCCCGGGACAGATAATCAGCCCCAGCATTTT
>.|.|TRBV7-3|TRBJ1-2
CASSLTSPGNLNYGYTF
TGTGCCAGCAGCTTAACGTCACCAGGAAACCTTAACTATGGCTACACCTTC
>.|.|TRBV9|TRBJ2-1
CASSVGGESSYNEQFF
TGTGCCAGCAGCGTAGGGGGCGAGAGCTCCTACAATGAGCAGTTCTTC
>few|.|TRBV2|TRBJ1-5
CASSLTAQHF
TGTGCCAGCAGTCTCACGGCCCAGCATTTT
>.|TRBD2|TRBV6-6|TRBJ2-7
CATRGAGETYEQYF
TGTGCCACCCGTGGGGCGGGGGAGACCTACGAGCAGTACTTC
>.|TRBD1|TRBV2|TRBJ1-5
CASRSQGAYQPQHF
TGTGCCAGCAGGTCACAGGGGGCATATCAGCCCCAGCATTTT
>.|TRBD1|TRBV19|TRBJ1-4
CASSITGQEHEKLFF
TGTGCCAGTAGTATTACGGGACAGGAGCATGAAAAACTGTTTTTT
>.|TRBD1|TRBV7-9|TRBJ1-2
CASSVDRGVGGYTF
TGTGCCAGCAGCGTCGACAGGGGGGTAGGTGGCTACACCTTC
>.|TRBD2|TRBV10-3|TRBJ2-1
CAISTSGGSNEQFF
TGTGCCATCAGTACTAGCGGGGGAAGCAATGAGCAGTTCTTC
>once|.|TRBV6-6|TRBJ2-7
CASSHKRQANSYEQYF
TGTGCCAGCAGCCACAAACGACAGGCCAACTCCTACGAGCAGTACTTC
>.|.|TRBV6-5|TRBJ2-7
CASRPQRVTSYEQYF
TGTGCCAGCAGACCCCAGAGGGTCACGTCCTACGAGCAGTACTTC
>.|TRBD1|TRBV2|TRBJ1-4
CASSEGGGKGEKLFF
TGTGCCAGCAGTGAAGGAGGGGGCAAGGGTGAAAAACTGTTTTTT
>.|TRBD1|TRBV9|TRBJ2-2
CASSARTGIPGELFF
TGTGCCAGCAGCGCCCGGACAGGGATTCCCGGGGAGCTGTTTTTT
>once|.|TRBV6-6|TRBJ2-5
CASSSTTLGQYF
TGTGCCAGCAGTAGTACCACACTAGGCCAGTACTTC
>.|.|TRBV30|TRBJ2-1
CAWSVGRYNEQFF
TGTGCCTGGAGTGTTGGGAGGTACAATGAGCAGTTCTTC